This T cell receptor beta chain was sequenced in a study of regulatory T cells in long-lasting Graves disease. Described time point: newly diagnosed GD, antithyroid drugs for less than 3 months. Construction of the TCR library relied on RNA isolated from PBMCs. Study results and caveats: Analysis covered peripheral blood alone, not thyroid tissue. More public clonotypes were shared by persistent patients (approximately 3,000) than by new patients (approximately 1,000).

This CDR3 is 17 amino acids long. Looked up from germline, CDR1 is MNHEY and CDR2 is SMNVEV (reference sequence). The ends were cut back, 1 base at V and 1 base at J, with 14 bases in the middle. Note on this clonotype: Antigen: not known.

CDR3-region Arm-PCR and iRepertoire HTBI primers produced the TCR beta libraries. TCRdb itself ran the multiplex PCR reads through MiXCR, one entry per CDR3 protein. Here the sample spans 620,000 or so distinct CDR3 sequences, about 16% being singletons. This sample was also put to use in a study of T cells in Graves' hyperthyroidism and ophthalmopathy. According to that study: If no ophthalmopathy progression occurred within 18 months, Graves' hyperthyroidism was stable. Also found in blood were most expanded thyroid clonotypes above 0.001.

This chain connects TRBV27 to TRBJ1-5; D perhaps matches TRBD1 (5 bases). This TCR was recovered from a woman younger than 45 with Graves disease. The sample consisted of peripheral blood mononuclear cells (PBMCs), taken at new diagnosis, from a patient treated with antithyroid drugs. CDR3 nucleotides: TGTGCCAGCAGTTTATACGGGGCCCGCTCGAGCAATCAGCCCCAGCATTTT. It yields the protein CASSLYGARSSNQPQHF.